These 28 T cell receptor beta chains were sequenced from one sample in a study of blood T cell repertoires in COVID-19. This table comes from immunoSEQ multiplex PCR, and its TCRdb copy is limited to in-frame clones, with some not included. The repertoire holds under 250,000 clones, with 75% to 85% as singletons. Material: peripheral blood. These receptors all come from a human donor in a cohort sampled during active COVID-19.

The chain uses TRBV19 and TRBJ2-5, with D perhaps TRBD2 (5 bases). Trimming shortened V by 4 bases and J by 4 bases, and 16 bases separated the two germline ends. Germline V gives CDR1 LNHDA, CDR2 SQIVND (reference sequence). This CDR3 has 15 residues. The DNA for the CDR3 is TGTGCCAGTAGTAGAGGTCCCGGGATTCCAGAGACCCAGTACTTC. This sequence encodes CASSRGPGIPETQYF.

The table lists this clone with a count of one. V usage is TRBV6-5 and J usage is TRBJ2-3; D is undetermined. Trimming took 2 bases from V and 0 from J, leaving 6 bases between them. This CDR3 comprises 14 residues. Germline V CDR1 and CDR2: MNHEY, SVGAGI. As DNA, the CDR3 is TGTGCCAGCAGTTACACTTTTAGCACAGATACGCAGTATTTT. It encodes CASSYTFSTDTQYF.

Here the CDR3 reads CASSRSGSPTDTQYF. The CDR3 DNA is TGCGCCAGCAGCCGGAGCGGGAGTCCCACAGATACGCAGTATTTT. The chain carries TRBV5-1 and TRBJ2-3; 8 bases are a match to TRBD2. Germline trimming cut 4 bases from V and 2 bases from J; bases unmatched to any gene: 6. The CDR3 is 15 amino acids. Germline CDR1 SGHRS, CDR2 YFSETQ. Variable domain in full (rest from reference TRBV5-1 and TRBJ2-3): KAGVTQTPRYLIKTRGQQVTLSCSPISGHRSVSWYQQTPGQGLQFLFEYFSETQRNKGNFPGRFSGRQFSNSRSEMNVSTLELGDSALYLCASSRSGSPTDTQYFGPGTRLTVL.

CDR3 amino acids: CASSLTGSGYTF. The CDR3 DNA is TGCGCCAGCAGCTTGACGGGGTCTGGCTACACCTTC. The chain is built from TRBV5-1 and TRBJ1-2; no clear D gene. Germline CDR1 is SGHRS and CDR2 is YFSETQ. The CDR3 totals 12 residues. Trimming took 1 base from V and 7 from J, leaving 8 bases between them.

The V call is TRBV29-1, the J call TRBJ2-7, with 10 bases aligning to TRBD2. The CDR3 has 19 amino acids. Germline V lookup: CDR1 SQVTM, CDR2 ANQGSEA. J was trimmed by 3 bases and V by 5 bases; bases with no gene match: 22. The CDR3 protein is CSVSEVRPRASGSSYEQYF. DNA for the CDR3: TGCAGCGTTTCCGAGGTGAGGCCCCGGGCTAGCGGGAGTAGCTACGAGCAGTACTTC.

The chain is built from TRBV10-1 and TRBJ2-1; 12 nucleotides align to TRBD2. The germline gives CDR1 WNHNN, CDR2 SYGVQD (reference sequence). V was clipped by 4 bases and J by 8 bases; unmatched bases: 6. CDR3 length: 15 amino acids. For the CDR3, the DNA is TGCGCCAGCAGTGGCGTGGGACTAGCGGGTCATGAGCAGTTCTTC. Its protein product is CASSGVGLAGHEQFF.

CDR3 sequence reads: CSANRLGEQYF. For the CDR3, the DNA is TGCAGCGCTAACAGGCTAGGGGAGCAGTACTTC. The rearrangement joins TRBV29-1 to TRBJ2-7; D may be TRBD1 (5 bases). V lost 7 bases to trimming and J lost 7 bases, with 14 bases between them. This CDR3 contains 11 residues. The germline V gene encodes CDR1 SQVTM and CDR2 ANQGSEA.

As DNA, the CDR3 is TGTGCTTCCCGAAAGCCAAATCAGCCCCAGCATTTT. Translated: CASRKPNQPQHF. The chain has TRBV19 and TRBJ1-5; unclear D gene. Per germline, CDR1 LNHDA and CDR2 SQIVND (reference sequence). This CDR3 region has 12 residues. The whole variable domain, remainder taken from reference TRBV19 and TRBJ1-5, is DGGITQSPKYLFRKEGQNVTLSCEQNLNHDAMYWYRQDPGQGLRLIYYSQIVNDFQKGDIAEGYSVSREKKESFPLTVTSAQKNPTAFYLCASRKPNQPQHFGDGTRLSIL.

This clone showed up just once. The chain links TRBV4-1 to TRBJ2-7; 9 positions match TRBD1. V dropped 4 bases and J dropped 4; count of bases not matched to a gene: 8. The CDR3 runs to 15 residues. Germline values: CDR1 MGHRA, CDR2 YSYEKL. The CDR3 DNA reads TGCGCCAGCAGCCCCCCCGGAGGACAGGGGTACGAGCAGTACTTC. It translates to CASSPPGGQGYEQYF.

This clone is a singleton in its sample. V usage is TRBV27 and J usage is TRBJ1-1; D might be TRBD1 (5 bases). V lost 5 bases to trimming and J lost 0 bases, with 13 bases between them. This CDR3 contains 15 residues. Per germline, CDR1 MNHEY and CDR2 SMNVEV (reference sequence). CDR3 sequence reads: CASSSREGMNTEAFF. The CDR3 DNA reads TGTGCCAGCAGTAGCAGGGAGGGGATGAACACTGAAGCTTTCTTT.

The CDR3 spells CSVVGGKLGADTQYF. DNA for the CDR3: TGCAGCGTTGTTGGAGGGAAGTTGGGTGCGGATACGCAGTATTTT. The V gene is TRBV29-1, the J gene TRBJ2-3; TRBD2 might be the D (6 bases). CDR3 length: 15 amino acids. Germline values: CDR1 SQVTM, CDR2 ANQGSEA. V lost 4 bases to trimming and J lost 6 bases, with 20 bases between them.

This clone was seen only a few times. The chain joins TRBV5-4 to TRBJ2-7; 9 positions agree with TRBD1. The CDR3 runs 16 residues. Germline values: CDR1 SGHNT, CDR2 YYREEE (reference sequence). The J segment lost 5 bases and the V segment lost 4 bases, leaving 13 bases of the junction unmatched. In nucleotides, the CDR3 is TGTGCCAGCAGCCCAAACCCGGGGACAGGGTCTGACGAGCAGTACTTC. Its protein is CASSPNPGTGSDEQYF.

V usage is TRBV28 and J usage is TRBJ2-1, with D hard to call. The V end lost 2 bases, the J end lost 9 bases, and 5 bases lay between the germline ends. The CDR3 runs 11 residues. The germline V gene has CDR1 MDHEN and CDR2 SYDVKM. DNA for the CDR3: TGTGCCAGCAGTTTAGCGTTTGAGCAGTTCTTC. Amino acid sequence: CASSLAFEQFF.

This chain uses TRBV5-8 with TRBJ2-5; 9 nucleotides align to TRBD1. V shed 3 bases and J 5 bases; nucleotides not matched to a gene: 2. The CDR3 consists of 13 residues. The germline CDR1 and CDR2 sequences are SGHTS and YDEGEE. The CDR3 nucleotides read TGTGCCAGCAGCTCCGACAGGGGGGAGACCCAGTACTTC. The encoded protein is CASSSDRGETQYF.

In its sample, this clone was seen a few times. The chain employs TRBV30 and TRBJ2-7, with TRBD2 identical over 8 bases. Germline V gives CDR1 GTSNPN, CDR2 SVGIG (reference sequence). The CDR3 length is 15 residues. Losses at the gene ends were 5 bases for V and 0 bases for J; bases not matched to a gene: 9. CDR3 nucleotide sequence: TGTGCCTGGTCTCCCCTAGCGGGTGTCTCCTACGAGCAGTACTTC. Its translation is CAWSPLAGVSYEQYF.

The CDR3: CASSLRGGSGANVLTF. The CDR3 nucleotides read TGTGCCAGCTCACTAAGGGGAGGCTCCGGGGCCAACGTCCTGACTTTC. This rearrangement joins TRBV18 to TRBJ2-6, with D possibly TRBD2 on 6 matching bases. This CDR3 region has 16 residues. Trimming stripped 4 bases from V and 4 bases from J, with 14 bases between. CDR1 is KGHSH and CDR2 is LQKENI in the germline V gene.

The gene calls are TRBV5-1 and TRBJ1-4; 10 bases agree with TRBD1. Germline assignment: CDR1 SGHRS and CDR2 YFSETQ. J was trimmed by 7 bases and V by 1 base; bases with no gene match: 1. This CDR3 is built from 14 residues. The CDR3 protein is CASSLRDRGEKLFF. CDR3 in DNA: TGCGCCAGCAGCTTGAGGGACAGGGGTGAAAAACTGTTTTTT.

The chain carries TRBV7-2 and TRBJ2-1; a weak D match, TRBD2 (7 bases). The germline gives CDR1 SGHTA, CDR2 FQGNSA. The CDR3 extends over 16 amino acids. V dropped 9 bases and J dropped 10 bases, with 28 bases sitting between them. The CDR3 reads CASHLGAGRRGGEQFF. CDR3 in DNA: TGTGCCAGTCACTTGGGCGCGGGACGGAGGGGGGGAGAGCAGTTCTTC.

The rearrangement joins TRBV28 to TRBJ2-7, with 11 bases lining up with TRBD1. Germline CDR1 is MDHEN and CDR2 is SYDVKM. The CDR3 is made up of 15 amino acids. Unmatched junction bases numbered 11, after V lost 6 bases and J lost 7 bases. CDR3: CASRRGGTGGLEQYF. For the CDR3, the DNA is TGTGCCAGCAGACGAGGAGGGACAGGGGGATTAGAGCAGTACTTC. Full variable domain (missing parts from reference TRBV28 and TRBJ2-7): DVKVTQSSRYLVKRTGEKVFLECVQDMDHENMFWYRQDPGLGLRLIYFSYDVKMKEKGDIPEGYSVSREKKERFSLILESASTNQTSMYLCASRRGGTGGLEQYFGPGTRLTVT.

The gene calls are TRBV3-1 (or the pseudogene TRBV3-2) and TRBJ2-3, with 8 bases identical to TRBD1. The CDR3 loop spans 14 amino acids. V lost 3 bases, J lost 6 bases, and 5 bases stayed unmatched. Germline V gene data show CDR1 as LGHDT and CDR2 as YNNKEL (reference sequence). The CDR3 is CASSHGQGWDTQYF. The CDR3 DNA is TGTGCCAGCAGCCACGGACAGGGATGGGATACGCAGTATTTT.

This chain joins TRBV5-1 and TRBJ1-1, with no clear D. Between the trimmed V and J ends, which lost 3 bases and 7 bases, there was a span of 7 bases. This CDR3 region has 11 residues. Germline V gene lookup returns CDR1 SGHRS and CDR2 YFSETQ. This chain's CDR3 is CASSWYGEAFF. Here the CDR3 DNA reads TGCGCCAGCAGCTGGTACGGTGAAGCTTTCTTT.

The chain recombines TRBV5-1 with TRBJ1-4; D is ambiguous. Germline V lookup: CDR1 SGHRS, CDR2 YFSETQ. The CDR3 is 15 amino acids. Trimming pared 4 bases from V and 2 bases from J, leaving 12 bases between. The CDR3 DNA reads TGCGCCAGCAGCACTTCGTTTGCTACTAATGAAAAACTGTTTTTT. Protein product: CASSTSFATNEKLFF.

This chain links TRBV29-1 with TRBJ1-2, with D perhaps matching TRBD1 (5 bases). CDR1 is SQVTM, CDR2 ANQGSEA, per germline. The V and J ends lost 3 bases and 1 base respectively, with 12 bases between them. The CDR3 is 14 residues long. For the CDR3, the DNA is TGCAGCGTTGAGGATTCAGGGATTAACTATGGCTACACCTTC. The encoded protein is CSVEDSGINYGYTF. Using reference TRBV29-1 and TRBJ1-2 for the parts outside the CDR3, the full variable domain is SAVISQKPSRDICQRGTSLTIQCQVDSQVTMMFWYRQQPGQSLTLIATANQGSEATYESGFVIDKFPISRPNLTFSTLTVSNMSPEDSSIYLCSVEDSGINYGYTFGSGTRLTVV.

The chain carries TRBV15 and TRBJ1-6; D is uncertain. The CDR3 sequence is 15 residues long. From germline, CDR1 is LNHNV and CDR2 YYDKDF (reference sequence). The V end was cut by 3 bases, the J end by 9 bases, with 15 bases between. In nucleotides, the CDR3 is TGTGCCACCAGCAGTGAAGCGGGTTGGGTTTCACCCCTCCACTTT. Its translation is CATSSEAGWVSPLHF.

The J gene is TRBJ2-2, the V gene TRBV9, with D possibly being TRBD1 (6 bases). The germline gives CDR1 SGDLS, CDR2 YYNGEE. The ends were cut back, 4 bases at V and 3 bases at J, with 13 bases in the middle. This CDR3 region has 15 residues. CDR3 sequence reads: CASSLTGSDTGELFF. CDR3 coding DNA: TGTGCCAGCAGCCTCACAGGGTCGGACACCGGGGAGCTGTTTTTT. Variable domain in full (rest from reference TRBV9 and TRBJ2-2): DSGVTQTPKHLITATGQRVTLRCSPRSGDLSVYWYQQSLDQGLQFLIQYYNGEERAKGNILERFSAQQFPDLHSELNLSSLELGDSALYFCASSLTGSDTGELFFGEGSRLTVL.

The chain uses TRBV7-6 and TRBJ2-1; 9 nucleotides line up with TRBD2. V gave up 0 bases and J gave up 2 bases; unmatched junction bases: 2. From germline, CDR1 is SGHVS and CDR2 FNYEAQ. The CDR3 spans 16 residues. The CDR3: CASSLAREGPYNEQFF. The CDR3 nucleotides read TGTGCCAGCAGCTTAGCGCGGGAGGGACCCTACAATGAGCAGTTCTTC.

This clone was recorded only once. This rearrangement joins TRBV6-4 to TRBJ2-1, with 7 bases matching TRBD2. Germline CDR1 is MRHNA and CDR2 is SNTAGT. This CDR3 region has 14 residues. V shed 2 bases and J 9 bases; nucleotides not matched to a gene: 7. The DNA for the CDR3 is TGTGCCAGCAGTGACGGGGGAGGGTACGGTGAGCAGTTCTTC. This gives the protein CASSDGGGYGEQFF.

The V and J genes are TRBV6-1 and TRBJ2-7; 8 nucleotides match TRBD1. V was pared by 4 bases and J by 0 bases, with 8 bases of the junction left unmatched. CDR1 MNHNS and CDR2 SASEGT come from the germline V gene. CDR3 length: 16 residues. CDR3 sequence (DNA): TGTGCCAGCAGTGGGAGATACAGGGGGACCTCCTACGAGCAGTACTTC. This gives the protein CASSGRYRGTSYEQYF.